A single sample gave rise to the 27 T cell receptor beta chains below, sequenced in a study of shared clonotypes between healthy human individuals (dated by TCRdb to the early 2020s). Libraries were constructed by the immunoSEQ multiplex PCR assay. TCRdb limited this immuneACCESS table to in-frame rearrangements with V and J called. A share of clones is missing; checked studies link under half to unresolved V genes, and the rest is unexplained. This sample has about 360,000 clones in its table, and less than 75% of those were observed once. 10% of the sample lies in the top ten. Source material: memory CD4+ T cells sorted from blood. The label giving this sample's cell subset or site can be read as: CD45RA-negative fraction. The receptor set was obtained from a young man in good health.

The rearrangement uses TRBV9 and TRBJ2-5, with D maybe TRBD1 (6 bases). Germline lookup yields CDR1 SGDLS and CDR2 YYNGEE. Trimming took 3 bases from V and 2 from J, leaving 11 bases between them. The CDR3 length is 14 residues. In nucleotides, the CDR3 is TGTGCCAGCAGCGGTAGGGGGAATCAAGAGACCCAGTACTTC. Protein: CASSGRGNQETQYF.

The CDR3 DNA sequence: TGTGCCAGCAGACTGCACAGGGCGGGAGGAAACACCATATATTTT. Amino acids: CASRLHRAGGNTIYF. The chain combines TRBV4-2 with TRBJ1-3; a possible D gene is TRBD1 (6 bases). Trimming removed 6 bases from V and 4 bases from J, with 16 bases in between. The CDR3 totals 15 residues. Looked up from germline, CDR1 is LGHNA and CDR2 is YNFKEQ.

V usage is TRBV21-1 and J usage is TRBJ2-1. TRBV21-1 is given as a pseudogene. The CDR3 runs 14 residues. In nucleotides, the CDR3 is TGTGCCAGCAGCAAAATACTTTGGGTCGATGAGCAGTTCTTC. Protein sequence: CASSKILWVDEQFF.

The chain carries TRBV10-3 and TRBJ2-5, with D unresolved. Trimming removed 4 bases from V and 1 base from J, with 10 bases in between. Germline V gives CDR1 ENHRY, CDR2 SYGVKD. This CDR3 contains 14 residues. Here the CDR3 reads CAISATISQETQYF. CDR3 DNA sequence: TGTGCCATCAGTGCAACCATCAGCCAAGAGACCCAGTACTTC.

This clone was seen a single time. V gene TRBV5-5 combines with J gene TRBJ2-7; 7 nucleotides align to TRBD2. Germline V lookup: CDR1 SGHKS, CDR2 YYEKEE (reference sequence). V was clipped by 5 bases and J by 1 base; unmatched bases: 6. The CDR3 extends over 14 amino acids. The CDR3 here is CASRAGERSYEQYF. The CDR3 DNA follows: TGTGCCAGCAGGGCGGGAGAAAGGTCCTACGAGCAGTACTTC.

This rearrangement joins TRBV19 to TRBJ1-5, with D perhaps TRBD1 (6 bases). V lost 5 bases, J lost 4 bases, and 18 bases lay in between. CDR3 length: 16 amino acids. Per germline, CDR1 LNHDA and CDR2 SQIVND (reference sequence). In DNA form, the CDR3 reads TGTGCCAGTAGTCTACTGGGGGCAGGCGAAAATCAGCCCCAGCATTTT. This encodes CASSLLGAGENQPQHF.

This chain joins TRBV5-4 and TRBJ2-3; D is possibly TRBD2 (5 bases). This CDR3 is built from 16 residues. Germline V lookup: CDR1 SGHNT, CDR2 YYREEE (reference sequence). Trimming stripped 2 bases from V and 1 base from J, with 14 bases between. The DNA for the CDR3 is TGTGCCAGCAGCTTTCGGGGATTTGAGGGCACAGATACGCAGTATTTT. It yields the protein CASSFRGFEGTDTQYF.

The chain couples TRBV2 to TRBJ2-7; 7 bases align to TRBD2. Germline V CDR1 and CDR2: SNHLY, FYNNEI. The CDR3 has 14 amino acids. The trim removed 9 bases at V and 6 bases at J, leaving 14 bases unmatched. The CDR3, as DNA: TGTGCCAGGGGAGGCGGGAGCCCAAGAGGCGAGCAGTACTTC. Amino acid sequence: CARGGGSPRGEQYF.

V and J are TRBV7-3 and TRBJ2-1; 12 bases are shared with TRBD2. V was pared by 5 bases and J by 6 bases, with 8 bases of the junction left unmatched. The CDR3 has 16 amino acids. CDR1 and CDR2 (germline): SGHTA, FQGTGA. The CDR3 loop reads CASSPTGLAGSNEQFF. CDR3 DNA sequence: TGTGCCAGCAGCCCCACCGGACTAGCGGGATCCAATGAGCAGTTCTTC.

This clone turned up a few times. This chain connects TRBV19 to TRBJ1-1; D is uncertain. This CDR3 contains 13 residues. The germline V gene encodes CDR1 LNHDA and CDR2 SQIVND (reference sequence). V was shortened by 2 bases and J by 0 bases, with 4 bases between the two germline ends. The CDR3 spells CASSINVNTEAFF. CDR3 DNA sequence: TGTGCCAGTAGTATAAATGTGAACACTGAAGCTTTCTTT.

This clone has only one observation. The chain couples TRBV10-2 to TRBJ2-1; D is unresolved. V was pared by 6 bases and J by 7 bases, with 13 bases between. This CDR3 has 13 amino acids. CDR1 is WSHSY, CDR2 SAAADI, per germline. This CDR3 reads CASRPSTTNEQFF. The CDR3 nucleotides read TGCGCCAGCAGGCCCTCAACTACGAATGAGCAGTTCTTC.

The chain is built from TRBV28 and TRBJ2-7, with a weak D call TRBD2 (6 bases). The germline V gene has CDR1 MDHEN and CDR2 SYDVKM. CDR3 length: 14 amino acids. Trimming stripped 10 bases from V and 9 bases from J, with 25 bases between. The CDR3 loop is CAIRSRGSRSGQYF. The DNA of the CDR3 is TGTGCCATACGAAGTCGGGGGAGTAGGTCGGGGCAGTACTTC.

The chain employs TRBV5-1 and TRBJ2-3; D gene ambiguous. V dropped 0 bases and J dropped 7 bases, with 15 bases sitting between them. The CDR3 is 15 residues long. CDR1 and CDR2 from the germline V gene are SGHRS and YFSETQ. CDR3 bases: TGCGCCAGCAGCTTGGAGCCAGGCCTGGCCAATACGCAGTATTTT. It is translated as CASSLEPGLANTQYF.

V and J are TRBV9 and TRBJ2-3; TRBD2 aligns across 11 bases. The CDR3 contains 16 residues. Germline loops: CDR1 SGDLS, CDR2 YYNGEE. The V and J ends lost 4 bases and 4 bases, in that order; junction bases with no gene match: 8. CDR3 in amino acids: CASSPILAGAPDTQYF. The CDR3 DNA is TGTGCCAGCAGCCCCATACTAGCGGGAGCTCCAGATACGCAGTATTTT.

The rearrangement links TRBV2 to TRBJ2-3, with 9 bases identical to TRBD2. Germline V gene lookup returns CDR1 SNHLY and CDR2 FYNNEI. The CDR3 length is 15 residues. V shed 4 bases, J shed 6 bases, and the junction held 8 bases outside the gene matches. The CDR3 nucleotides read TGTGCCAGCAGTGTCAATCAGGCGGGAGGGGATACGCAGTATTTT. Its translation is CASSVNQAGGDTQYF.

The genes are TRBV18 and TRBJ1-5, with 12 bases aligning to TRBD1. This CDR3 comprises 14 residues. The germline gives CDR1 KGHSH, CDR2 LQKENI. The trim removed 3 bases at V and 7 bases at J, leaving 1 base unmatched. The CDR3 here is CASSPGQGAQPQHF. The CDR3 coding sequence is TGTGCCAGCTCACCGGGACAGGGGGCGCAGCCCCAGCATTTT.

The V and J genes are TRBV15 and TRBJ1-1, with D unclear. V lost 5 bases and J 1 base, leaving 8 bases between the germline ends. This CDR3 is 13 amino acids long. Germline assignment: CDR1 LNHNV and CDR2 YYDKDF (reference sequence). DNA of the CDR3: TGTGCCACCAGCCGGGCCCCGAACACTGAAGCTTTCTTT. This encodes CATSRAPNTEAFF.

This chain's CDR3 is CASSWDMYNEQFF. For the CDR3, the DNA is TGTGCCAGCAGCTGGGATATGTACAATGAGCAGTTCTTC. The chain joins TRBV7-6 to TRBJ2-1; D is unclear. V was pared by 4 bases and J by 4 bases, with 8 bases between. CDR1 is SGHVS, CDR2 FNYEAQ, per germline. The CDR3 runs to 13 residues.

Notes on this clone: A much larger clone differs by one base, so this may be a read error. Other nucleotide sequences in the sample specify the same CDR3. The CDR3 DNA sequence: TGTGCCAGCAGCCCGGGACTGGTAGCTAACTACGGCTACACCTTC. It is translated as CASSPGLVANYGYTF. The chain couples TRBV7-9 to TRBJ1-2; D possibly corresponds to TRBD1 (5 bases). CDR1 and CDR2 (germline): SEHNR, FQNEAQ (reference sequence). There are 15 residues in the CDR3.

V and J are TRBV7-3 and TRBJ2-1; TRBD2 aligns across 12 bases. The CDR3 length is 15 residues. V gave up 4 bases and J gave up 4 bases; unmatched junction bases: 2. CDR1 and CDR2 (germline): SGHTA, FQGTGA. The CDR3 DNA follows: TGTGCCAGCAGCTCTAGCGGGAGGGAATACAATGAGCAGTTCTTC. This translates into CASSSSGREYNEQFF.

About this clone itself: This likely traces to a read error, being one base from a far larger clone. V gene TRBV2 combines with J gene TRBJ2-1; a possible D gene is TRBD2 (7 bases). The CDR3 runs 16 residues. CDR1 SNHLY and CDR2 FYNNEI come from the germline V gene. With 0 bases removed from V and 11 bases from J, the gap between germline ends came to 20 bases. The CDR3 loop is CASSEAVQGHGRKQFF. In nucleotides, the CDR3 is TGTGCCAGCAGTGAAGCGGTACAGGGACACGGGAGGAAGCAGTTCTTC.

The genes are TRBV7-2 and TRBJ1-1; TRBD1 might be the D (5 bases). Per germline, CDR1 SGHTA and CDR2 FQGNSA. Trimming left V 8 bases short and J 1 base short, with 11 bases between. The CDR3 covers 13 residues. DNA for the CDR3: TGTGCCAGCCTCGAGGGGCCGAACACTGAAGCTTTCTTT. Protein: CASLEGPNTEAFF.

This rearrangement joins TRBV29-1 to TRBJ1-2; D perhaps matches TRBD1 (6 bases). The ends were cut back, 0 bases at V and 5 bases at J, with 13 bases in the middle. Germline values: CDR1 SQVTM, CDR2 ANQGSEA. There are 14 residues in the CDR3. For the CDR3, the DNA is TGCAGCGTTGAAGATGGGGACACCGTTTATGGCTACACCTTC. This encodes CSVEDGDTVYGYTF.

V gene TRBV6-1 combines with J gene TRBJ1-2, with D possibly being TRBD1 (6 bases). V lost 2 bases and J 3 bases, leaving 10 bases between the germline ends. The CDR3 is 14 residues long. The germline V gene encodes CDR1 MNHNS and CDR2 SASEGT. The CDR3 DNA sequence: TGTGCCAGCAGTGAACGGGCAGGGGACTATGGCTACACCTTC. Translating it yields CASSERAGDYGYTF.

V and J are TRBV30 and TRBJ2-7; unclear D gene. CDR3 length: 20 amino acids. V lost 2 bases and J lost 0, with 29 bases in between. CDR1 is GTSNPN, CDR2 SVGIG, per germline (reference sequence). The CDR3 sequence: CAWSLYPFGDGKISSYEQYF. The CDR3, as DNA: TGTGCCTGGAGTCTTTACCCCTTTGGTGACGGTAAGATCAGCTCCTACGAGCAGTACTTC.

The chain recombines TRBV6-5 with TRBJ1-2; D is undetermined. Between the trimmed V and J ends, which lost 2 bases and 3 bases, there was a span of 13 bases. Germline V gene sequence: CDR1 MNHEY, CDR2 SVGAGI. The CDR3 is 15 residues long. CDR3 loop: CASSYVGGLYYGYTF. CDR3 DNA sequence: TGTGCCAGCAGTTACGTGGGCGGACTCTACTATGGCTACACCTTC.

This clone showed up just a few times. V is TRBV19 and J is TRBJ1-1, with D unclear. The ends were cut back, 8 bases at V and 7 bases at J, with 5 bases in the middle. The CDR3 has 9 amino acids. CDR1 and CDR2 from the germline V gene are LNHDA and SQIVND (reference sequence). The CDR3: CASGREAFF. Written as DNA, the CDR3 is TGTGCCAGTGGGCGTGAAGCTTTCTTT.